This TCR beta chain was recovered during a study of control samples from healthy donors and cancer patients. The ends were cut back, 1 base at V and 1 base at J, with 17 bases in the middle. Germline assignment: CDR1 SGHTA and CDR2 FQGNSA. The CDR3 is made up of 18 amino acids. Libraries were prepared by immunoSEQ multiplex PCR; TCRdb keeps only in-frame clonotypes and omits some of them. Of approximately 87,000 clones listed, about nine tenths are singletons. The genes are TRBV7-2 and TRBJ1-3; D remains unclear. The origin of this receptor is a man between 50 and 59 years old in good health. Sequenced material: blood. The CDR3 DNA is TGTGCCAGCAGCTTAGTCTCTGTCGGCCAGCTATCTGGAAACACCATATATTTT. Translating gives CASSLVSVGQLSGNTIYF.